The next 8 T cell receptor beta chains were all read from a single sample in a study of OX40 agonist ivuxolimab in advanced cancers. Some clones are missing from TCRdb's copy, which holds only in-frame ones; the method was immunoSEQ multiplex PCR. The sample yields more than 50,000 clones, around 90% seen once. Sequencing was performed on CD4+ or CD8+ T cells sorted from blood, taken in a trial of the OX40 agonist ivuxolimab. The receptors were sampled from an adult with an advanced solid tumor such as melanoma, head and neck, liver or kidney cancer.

The DNA for the CDR3 is TGTGCCAGCAAGCCCCTTAACTATGGCTACACCTTC. Translation gives CASKPLNYGYTF. The chain employs TRBV28 and TRBJ1-2; the D is unclear. CDR3 length: 12 amino acids. The germline V and J ends were trimmed by 7 bases and 1 base, with 7 bases remaining between them. Germline assignment: CDR1 MDHEN and CDR2 SYDVKM.

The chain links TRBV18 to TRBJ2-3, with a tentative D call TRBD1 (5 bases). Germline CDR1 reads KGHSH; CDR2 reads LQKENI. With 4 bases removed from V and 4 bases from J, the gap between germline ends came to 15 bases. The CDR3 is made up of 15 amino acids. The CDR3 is CASSHTGQGADTQYF. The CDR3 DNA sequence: TGTGCCAGCTCACATACGGGCCAGGGTGCAGATACGCAGTATTTT.

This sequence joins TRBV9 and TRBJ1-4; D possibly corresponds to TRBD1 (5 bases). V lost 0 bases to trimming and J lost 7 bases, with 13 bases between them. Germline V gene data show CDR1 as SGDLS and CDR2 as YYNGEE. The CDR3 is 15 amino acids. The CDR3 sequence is CASSVGGGLSEKLFF. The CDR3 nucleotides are TGTGCCAGCAGCGTAGGCGGGGGTCTCAGTGAAAAACTGTTTTTT.

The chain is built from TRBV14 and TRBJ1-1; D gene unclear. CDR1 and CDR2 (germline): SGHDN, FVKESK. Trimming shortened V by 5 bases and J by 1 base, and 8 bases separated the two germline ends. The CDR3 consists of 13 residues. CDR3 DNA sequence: TGTGCCAGCAGCGTTACATGGAACACTGAAGCTTTCTTT. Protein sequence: CASSVTWNTEAFF.

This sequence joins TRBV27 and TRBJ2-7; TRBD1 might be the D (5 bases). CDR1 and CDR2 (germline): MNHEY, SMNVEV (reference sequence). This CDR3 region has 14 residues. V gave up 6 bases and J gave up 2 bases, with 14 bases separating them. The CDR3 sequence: CASRKQATTYEQYF. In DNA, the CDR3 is TGTGCCAGCAGGAAACAGGCCACAACCTACGAGCAGTACTTC.

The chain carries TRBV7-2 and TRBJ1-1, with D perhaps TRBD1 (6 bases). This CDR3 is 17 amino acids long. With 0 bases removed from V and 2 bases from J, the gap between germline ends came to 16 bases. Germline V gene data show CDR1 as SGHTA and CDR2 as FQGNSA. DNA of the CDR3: TGTGCCAGCAGCTTAGCCGACAGGTTCCACCGTAACACTGAAGCTTTCTTT. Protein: CASSLADRFHRNTEAFF.

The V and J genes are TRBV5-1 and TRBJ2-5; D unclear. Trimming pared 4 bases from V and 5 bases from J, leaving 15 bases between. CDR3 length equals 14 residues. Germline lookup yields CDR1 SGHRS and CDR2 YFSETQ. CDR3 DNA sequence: TGCGCCAGCAGCCCAGAAAAGGGTCGGGAGACCCAGTACTTC. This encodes CASSPEKGRETQYF.

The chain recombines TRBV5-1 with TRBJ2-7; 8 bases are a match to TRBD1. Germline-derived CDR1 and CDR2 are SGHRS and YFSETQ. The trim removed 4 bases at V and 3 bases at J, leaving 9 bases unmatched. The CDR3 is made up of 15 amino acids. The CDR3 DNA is TGCGCCAGCAGCCTACTGACAGGGGCTATCTACGAGCAGTACTTC. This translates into CASSLLTGAIYEQYF.